This T cell receptor (beta chain) was sequenced for a study of blood T cells in healthy people across ages (dated by TCRdb to the mid-2010s). Notes on the research overall: In model experiments, roughly one uniquely barcoded TCR beta cDNA molecule per two T cells was captured by template switching. For two donors (one aged 18 to 30 and one aged 80 or older), the study analyzed two additional independent replicas of 1 million unique cDNA reads from the same blood draw. Age-related changes in TCR beta repertoire diversity were measured in the study by deep sequencing normalized with unique cDNA molecular identifiers. Four age groups were formed from the donors: young (average approximately 17 years), middle-aged (around 40), aged (approximately 60) and long-lived (about 80).

This clonotype was picked up many times. This clone's antigen is unknown. The record has no base qualities; no much larger clone is one base away. The library relied on 5' RACE. The instrument was an Illumina HiSeq 2500. A second PCR of roughly 6 to 11 cycles was performed with a sample-barcoded 5' primer and a J-beta primer mix. Each TCR beta cDNA molecule received a unique molecular identifier from a template-switch 5' adaptor carrying 12 random nucleotides. At least 2.5 million CDR3-containing paired-end reads were obtained from each sample. First-strand cDNA synthesis was performed from all RNA using the Mint cDNA synthesis kit, with priming by a TRBC-specific oligonucleotide. After uracil-DNA glycosylase treatment, a first 18-cycle PCR used universal primers M1SS and BC2_uni_R on all cDNA. As for the original processing: Each sample was normalized by randomly selecting 1 million high-quality reads, each carrying a distinct molecular identifier. Instead of being binned into consensus sequences, reads with shared molecular identifiers were discarded. CDR3 identification, clonotype clustering and error correction used MiTCR with a Q25 quality threshold and the strictest error-elimination algorithm. A nonparametric unseen species model with Euler transformation was used to estimate lower-bound total TCR beta diversity. Using fastp trimming at Q25 and MiXCR clonotype assembly, TCRdb reanalyzed the public sequencing data and kept in-frame beta chains. Rows with a matching CDR3 protein are joined into one entry that keeps the most common DNA and genes. The V and J calls follow TCRdb's processing rather than the paper's. The table for this sample lists 750,000 to 1,000,000 distinct CDR3 sequences; 25% to 35% of them were counted only once. The ten top clones hold roughly 10% of the sample.

Donors were 40 or so systemically healthy Caucasian individuals from Russia aged 6 to 90 years. Each donor gave ten milliliters of peripheral blood, collected into EDTA-treated Vacutainer tubes. Ficoll-Paque density-gradient centrifugation was used to isolate PBMCs, with at least 6.5 million per sample. Total RNA was extracted from PBMCs with Trizol reagent, with at least 5.5 micrograms obtained per sample. For every donor, flow cytometry on a PBMC aliquot measured the percentage of naive CD45RAhigh/CD27high T cells. General findings and caveats noted by the study authors: Because profiling used bulk unsorted PBMCs, naive and antigen-experienced compartments could not be compared conclusively. Compared with the aged group, more naive CD4+ T cells, fewer expanded clones and increased TCR diversity were shown by the long-lived group, suggesting age selection. Because the CMV infection status of the donors was unknown, age-related changes in expanded clonotypes may potentially have been confounded. Total diversity estimates from one million sequenced T cells were considered lower bounds and underestimates. Observed TCR beta diversity per million T cells fell roughly linearly with age, and a significant reduction was already apparent by age around 39. The percentage of naive T cells measured by flow cytometry correlated strongly with observed TCR beta diversity.

Including the terminal cysteine and phenylalanine, the CDR3 comprises 15 residues. Here the CDR3 DNA is all that survives: 45 bases in frame from base 1. The germline V gene encodes CDR1 LNHDA and CDR2 SQIVND (reference sequence). From V the trimming removes 3 bases and from J it removes 4 bases, while the gene matches leave 4 bases of the junction unaccounted for. Another study also made use of these data, one on T cells of mothers and their children. As the second paper documents: The donors were nine systemically healthy Caucasian individuals, made up of three mothers and their six children. cDNA synthesis consumed the entire amount of extracted RNA, loaded at around 1.5 ug RNA in each 15 ul reaction. In the second PCR, the M1S primer added sample barcodes and 2-4 random nucleotides. Over 9.5 million TCR beta CDR3 reads were obtained for each mother, and 2.5 million to 3.5 million reads were obtained for each child. Thymic selection similarly shapes TCR recombination output in related and unrelated pairs, with minor effect from inherited differences. Normalized repertoire overlap was always slightly but never significantly higher in related than unrelated mother-child pairs. Persistent microchimeric T cell clones were not detected, at a sensitivity of approximately 98 clones per million clonotypes. Deep NGS was used in the study to compare the TCR beta repertoires of mothers and children and to look for features that separate related mother-child pairs from unrelated individuals. The mean age was 40 +/- 4 years for the mothers and about 10 +/- 4 years for the children. After adapter ligation with NEBNext reagents, the libraries were sequenced on Illumina HiSeq 2000 with 100+100 nt paired-end reads. Mother and child libraries were prepared a month apart and sequenced in separate runs to prevent cross-contamination. For each donor, between about 450,000 and 2,300,000 distinct TCR beta clonotypes were identified. Naive TCR beta clonotypes were estimated from low-frequency clonotypes matched to each donor's FACS-determined naive share, without sorting.

Sequenced material: blood. This receptor was taken from a woman between 40 and 55 years old in good health. The V and J segments used are TRBV19 and TRBJ2-1; TRBD2 lines up with 9 middle nucleotides. The CDR3 in this case is CASSIVAGAYNEQFF. The nucleotide sequence reads as follows: TGTGCCAGTAGTATTGTAGCGGGGGCTTACAATGAGCAGTTCTTC.